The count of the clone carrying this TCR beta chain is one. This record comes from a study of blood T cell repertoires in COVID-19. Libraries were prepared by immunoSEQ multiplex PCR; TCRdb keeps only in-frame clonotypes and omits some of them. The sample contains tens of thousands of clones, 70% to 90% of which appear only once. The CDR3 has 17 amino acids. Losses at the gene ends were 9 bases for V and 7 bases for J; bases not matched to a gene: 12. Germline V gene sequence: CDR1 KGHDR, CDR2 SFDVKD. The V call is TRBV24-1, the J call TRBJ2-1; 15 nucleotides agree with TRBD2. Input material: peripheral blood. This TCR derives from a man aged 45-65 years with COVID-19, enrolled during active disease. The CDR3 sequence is CATGSSGLAGGWNEQFF. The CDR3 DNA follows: TGTGCCACCGGAAGTTCCGGACTAGCGGGAGGGTGGAATGAGCAGTTCTTC.